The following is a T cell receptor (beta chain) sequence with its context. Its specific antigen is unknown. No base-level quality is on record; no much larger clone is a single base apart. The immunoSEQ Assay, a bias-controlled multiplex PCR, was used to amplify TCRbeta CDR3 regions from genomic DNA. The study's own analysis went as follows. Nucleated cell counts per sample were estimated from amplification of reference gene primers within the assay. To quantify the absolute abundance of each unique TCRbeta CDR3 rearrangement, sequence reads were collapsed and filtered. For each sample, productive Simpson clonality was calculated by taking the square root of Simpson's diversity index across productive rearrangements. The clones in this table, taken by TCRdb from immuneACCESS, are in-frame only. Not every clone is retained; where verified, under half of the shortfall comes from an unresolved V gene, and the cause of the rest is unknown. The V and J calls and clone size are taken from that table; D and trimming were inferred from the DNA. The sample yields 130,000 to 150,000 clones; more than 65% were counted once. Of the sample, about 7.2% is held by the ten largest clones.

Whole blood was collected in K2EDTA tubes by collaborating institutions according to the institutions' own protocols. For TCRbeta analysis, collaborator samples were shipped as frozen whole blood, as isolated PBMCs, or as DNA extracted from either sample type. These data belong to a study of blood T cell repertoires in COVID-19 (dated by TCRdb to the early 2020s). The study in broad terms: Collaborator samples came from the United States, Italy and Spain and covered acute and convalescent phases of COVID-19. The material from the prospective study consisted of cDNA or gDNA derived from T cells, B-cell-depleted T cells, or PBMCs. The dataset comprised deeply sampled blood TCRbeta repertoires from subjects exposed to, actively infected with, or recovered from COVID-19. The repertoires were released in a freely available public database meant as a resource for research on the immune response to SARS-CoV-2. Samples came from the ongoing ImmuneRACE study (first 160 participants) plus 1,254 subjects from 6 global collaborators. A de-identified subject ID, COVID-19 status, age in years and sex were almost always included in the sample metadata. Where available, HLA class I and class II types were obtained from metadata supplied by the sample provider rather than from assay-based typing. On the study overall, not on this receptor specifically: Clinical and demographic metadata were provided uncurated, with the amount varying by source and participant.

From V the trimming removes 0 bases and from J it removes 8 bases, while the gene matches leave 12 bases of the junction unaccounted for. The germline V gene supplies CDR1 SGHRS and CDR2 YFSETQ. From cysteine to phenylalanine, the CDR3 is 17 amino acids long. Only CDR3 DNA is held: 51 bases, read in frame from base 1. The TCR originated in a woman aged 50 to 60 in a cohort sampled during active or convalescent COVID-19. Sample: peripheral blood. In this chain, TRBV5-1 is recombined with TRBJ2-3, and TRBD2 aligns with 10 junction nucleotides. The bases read TGCGCCAGCAGCTTGGCCGCGGAGCGGGGGGGCGAGAGTACGCAGTATTTT. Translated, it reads CASSLAAERGGESTQYF. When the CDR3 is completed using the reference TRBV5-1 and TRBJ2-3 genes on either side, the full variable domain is KAGVTQTPRYLIKTRGQQVTLSCSPISGHRSVSWYQQTPGQGLQFLFEYFSETQRNKGNFPGRFSGRQFSNSRSEMNVSTLELGDSALYLCASSLAAERGGESTQYFGPGTRLTVL.